This T cell receptor (beta chain) was obtained from a study of tumor T cells in aggressive B-cell lymphoma. This CDR3 is built from 11 residues. Trimming removed 5 bases at V and 5 bases at J, with 6 bases between. In germline, CDR1 is LNHDA, CDR2 SQIVND (reference sequence). The data were produced by immunoSEQ multiplex PCR, yet TCRdb's version contains in-frame clones alone and is incomplete. The data show roughly 110 clones, nearly 75% seen once. Sequenced: tumor tissue. The TCR comes from an adult with diffuse large B cell lymphoma. The V call is TRBV19, the J call TRBJ1-2; no clear D gene. CDR3 nucleotide sequence: TGTGCCAGTAGTGTCTATTATGGCTACACCTTC. This translates into CASSVYYGYTF.